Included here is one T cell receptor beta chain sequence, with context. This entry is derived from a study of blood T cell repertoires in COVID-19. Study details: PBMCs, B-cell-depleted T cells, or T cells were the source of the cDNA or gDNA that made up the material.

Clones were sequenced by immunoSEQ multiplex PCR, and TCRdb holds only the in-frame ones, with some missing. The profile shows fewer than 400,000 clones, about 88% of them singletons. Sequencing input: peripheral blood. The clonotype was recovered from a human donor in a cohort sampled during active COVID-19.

CDR3 sequence reads: CASMGIGNEQFF. The DNA for the CDR3 is TGTGCCAGTATGGGCATAGGAAATGAGCAGTTCTTC. The chain links TRBV19 to TRBJ2-1; D is unclear. Trimming took off 7 bases at V and 7 bases at J, with 11 bases between the two ends. Germline V lookup: CDR1 LNHDA, CDR2 SQIVND (reference sequence). CDR3 size: 12 residues.